This T cell receptor (beta chain) was obtained from a study of metastatic and nonmetastatic thyroid tumors. Study background: Repertoire comparison spanned blood and tumor or nodule tissue of malignant and benign thyroid patients. Findings and caveats of the study: Benign nodules reportedly had significantly lower TCR beta diversity than malignant thyroid tumors in blood and tumor.

No patient received treatment before thyroid surgery. This clone was observed at least ten times. Antigen unknown. V lost 0 bases to trimming and J lost 2 bases, with 2 bases between them. CDR1 is LGHDT, CDR2 YNNKEL, per germline (reference sequence). The CDR3 has 12 residues. In the study's own analysis: What underpinned the distant-metastasis classifier for papillary thyroid cancer was the set of CDR3 differences across clinicopathological groups. TCRdb reanalyzed the PCR reads with MiXCR. TCRdb's processing, not the authors' own work, is the source of the V and J calls. Among 84,000 or so clones listed, approximately 9% were seen once.

The sequence was collected from a female donor with papillary thyroid cancer or a benign thyroid nodule (not recorded which). Some clones in this sample may be carry-over from other donors' samples. The sample consisted of blood. The V call is TRBV3-1, the J call TRBJ2-7; D remains unclear. In nucleotides, the CDR3 is TGTGCCAGCAGCCAAGATCCCTACGAGCAGTACTTC. As protein: CASSQDPYEQYF.